The rows below give T cell receptor beta chains drawn from one sample of a study of shared clonotypes between healthy human individuals. The table came from immunoSEQ multiplex PCR; TCRdb's copy has only in-frame clones and leaves some out. Of about 380,000 clones in the sample, approximately 97% are singletons; the top ten hold 0.32%. Material for sequencing was memory CD8+ T cells sorted from blood. Receptor source: a man aged 30 to 39 in good health. CDR3s include the opening cysteine and the closing phenylalanine or tryptophan. A D gene is named only where the DNA matches it firmly. Expanded clones are given a class, and other clones once, few, many or no size at all.

abundance: .; d_gene: TRBD2; j_gene: TRBJ2-1; v_gene: TRBV11-2; CDR3aa: CASSALSGRYLSYNEQFF; CDR3nt: TGTGCCAGCAGCGCCCTTAGCGGGAGGTACCTCTCCTACAATGAGCAGTTCTTC
abundance: .; d_gene: TRBD2; j_gene: TRBJ2-7; v_gene: TRBV7-9; CDR3aa: CASSFRPSSGTEAYGQYF; CDR3nt: TGTGCCAGCAGCTTCCGACCGTCTAGCGGGACCGAAGCTTACGGGCAGTACTTC
abundance: few; d_gene: .; j_gene: TRBJ2-2; v_gene: TRBV19; CDR3aa: CASSKRQNTGELFF; CDR3nt: TGTGCCAGTAGTAAAAGACAGAACACCGGGGAGCTGTTTTTT
abundance: once; d_gene: TRBD1; j_gene: TRBJ2-7; v_gene: TRBV6-1; CDR3aa: CASSETGGGYEQYF; CDR3nt: TGTGCCAGCAGTGAGACAGGGGGCGGATACGAGCAGTACTTC
abundance: .; d_gene: TRBD1; j_gene: TRBJ2-7; v_gene: TRBV27; CDR3aa: CASSLGTGSYEQYF; CDR3nt: TGTGCCAGCAGTTTAGGGACAGGTTCCTACGAGCAGTACTTC
abundance: .; d_gene: .; j_gene: TRBJ2-3; v_gene: TRBV7-2; CDR3aa: CASSLRAGRTDTQYF; CDR3nt: TGTGCCAGCAGCTTACGGGCGGGGCGCACAGATACGCAGTATTTT
abundance: .; d_gene: .; j_gene: TRBJ2-4; v_gene: TRBV19; CDR3aa: CASMSLWAKNIQYF; CDR3nt: TGTGCCAGTATGTCATTATGGGCCAAAAACATTCAGTACTTC
abundance: .; d_gene: .; j_gene: TRBJ1-2; v_gene: TRBV2; CDR3aa: CASSEEVGRPYGYTF; CDR3nt: TGTGCCAGCAGTGAAGAGGTGGGACGGCCCTATGGCTACACCTTC
abundance: .; d_gene: .; j_gene: TRBJ2-7; v_gene: TRBV6-1; CDR3aa: CAILSDSAYEQYF; CDR3nt: TGTGCCATCCTATCCGACAGCGCCTACGAGCAGTACTTC
abundance: .; d_gene: .; j_gene: TRBJ2-1; v_gene: TRBV5-6; CDR3aa: CASSPGPSSYNEQFF; CDR3nt: TGTGCCAGCAGCCCTGGACCGAGCTCCTACAATGAGCAGTTCTTC
abundance: .; d_gene: .; j_gene: TRBJ2-7; v_gene: TRBV7-2; CDR3aa: CASSLDAVSSYEQYF; CDR3nt: TGTGCCAGCAGCTTAGACGCTGTAAGCTCCTACGAGCAGTACTTC
abundance: .; d_gene: .; j_gene: TRBJ1-1; v_gene: TRBV28; CDR3aa: CASSLHTLARGTEAFF; CDR3nt: TGTGCCAGCAGTCTTCACACTCTGGCGAGGGGCACTGAAGCTTTCTTT
abundance: .; d_gene: TRBD1; j_gene: TRBJ2-3; v_gene: TRBV6-6; CDR3aa: CASQYRDRAQYF; CDR3nt: TGTGCCAGTCAGTACCGGGACAGGGCGCAGTATTTT
abundance: .; d_gene: .; j_gene: TRBJ1-5; v_gene: TRBV21-1; CDR3aa: CASSKVEGTERDQPQHF; CDR3nt: TGTGCCAGCAGCAAAGTGGAGGGGACAGAAAGAGATCAGCCCCAGCATTTT
abundance: .; d_gene: TRBD2; j_gene: TRBJ2-7; v_gene: TRBV5-1; CDR3aa: CASSLAPPQRGSYEQYF; CDR3nt: TGCGCCAGCAGCTTGGCCCCCCCGCAGCGGGGGTCCTACGAGCAGTACTTC
abundance: .; d_gene: .; j_gene: TRBJ2-3; v_gene: TRBV5-1; CDR3aa: CASSLDRADTQYF; CDR3nt: TGCGCCAGCAGCCTGGATAGGGCGGATACGCAGTATTTT
abundance: .; d_gene: .; j_gene: TRBJ1-2; v_gene: TRBV10-3; CDR3aa: CAIRLSPSSYGYTF; CDR3nt: TGTGCCATCAGACTCAGCCCATCCTCCTATGGCTACACCTTC
abundance: .; d_gene: .; j_gene: TRBJ1-2; v_gene: TRBV28; CDR3aa: CASSLSGAGYGYTF; CDR3nt: TGTGCCAGCAGTTTATCGGGGGCGGGCTATGGCTACACCTTC
abundance: .; d_gene: .; j_gene: TRBJ1-5; v_gene: TRBV28; CDR3aa: CASRRGGNQPQHF; CDR3nt: TGTGCCAGCAGGAGGGGGGGCAATCAGCCCCAGCATTTT
abundance: .; d_gene: .; j_gene: TRBJ1-3; v_gene: TRBV5-1; CDR3aa: CASSFTGYSGNTIYF; CDR3nt: TGCGCCAGCAGCTTCACAGGCTACTCTGGAAACACCATATATTTT